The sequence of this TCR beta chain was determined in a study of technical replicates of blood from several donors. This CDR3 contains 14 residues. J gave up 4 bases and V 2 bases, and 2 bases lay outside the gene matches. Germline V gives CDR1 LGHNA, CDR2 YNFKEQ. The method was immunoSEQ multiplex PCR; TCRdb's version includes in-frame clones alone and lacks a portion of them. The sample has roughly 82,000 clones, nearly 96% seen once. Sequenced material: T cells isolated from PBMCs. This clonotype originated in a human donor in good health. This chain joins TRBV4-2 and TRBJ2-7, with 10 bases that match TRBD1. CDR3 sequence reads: CASSQRDRGYEQYF. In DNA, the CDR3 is TGTGCCAGCAGCCAAAGGGACAGGGGTTACGAGCAGTACTTC.